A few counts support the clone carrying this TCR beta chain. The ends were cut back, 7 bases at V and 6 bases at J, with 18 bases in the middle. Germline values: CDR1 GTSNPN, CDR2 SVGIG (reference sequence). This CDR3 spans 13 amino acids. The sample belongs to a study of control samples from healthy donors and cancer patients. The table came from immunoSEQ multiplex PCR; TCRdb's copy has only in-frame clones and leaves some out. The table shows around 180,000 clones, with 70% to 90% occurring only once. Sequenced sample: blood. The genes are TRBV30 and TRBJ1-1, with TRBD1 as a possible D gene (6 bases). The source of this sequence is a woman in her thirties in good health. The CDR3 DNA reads TGTGCCTACCTCCCTAAAAGGGGGGCTGAAGCTTTCTTT. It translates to CAYLPKRGAEAFF.